This note documents a single T cell receptor (beta chain) sequence. The target of this receptor is not known. Per-nucleotide qualities are absent, and no much larger clonotype sits a single base away. This sample was taken from a study of radiation and T cells in renal cell carcinoma (dated by TCRdb to the early 2020s). Concerning the study at large: Samples came from a clinical trial, in which primary renal cell carcinomas received 15 Gy stereotactic body radiation therapy followed by nephrectomy 4 weeks later. Across all 55 or so samples, more than 4,000,000 unique CDR3 nucleotide sequences, encoding roughly 2,600,000 unique CDR3 amino acid sequences, were identified. TCR beta sequencing covered some 55 samples in total, comprising some 25 tumors and around 27 peripheral blood samples.

TCR beta libraries were generated from genomic DNA with the immunoSEQ kit, following the manufacturer's recommendations. To prepare libraries, a first multiplex PCR with proprietary primers was run, followed by a second PCR that added unique barcodes, and a bead cleanup was done after each round. Each sample batch included a kit-provided positive control reaction and a negative control reaction. The final libraries were assessed on an Agilent 4200 TapeStation D1000 ScreenTape, pooled by volume, and quantified by qPCR. Sequencing was performed on an Illumina NextSeq500 using a MidOutput 150-cycle cartridge, with 156 Read1 cycles, 15 Index1 cycles, and the kit custom primers. The pooled library was loaded at about 1 pM with about 21% PhiX control spiked in. Regarding the original processing steps: Vendor-processed data were analyzed in R, and a clonotype was defined as all T cells sharing the same CDR3 nucleotide sequence. For clone abundance analyses, frequencies were normalized to the 10,000 most abundant clones in each sample. Public T cell clones, averaging fewer than five per sample, were removed before analysis. Tumor-enriched clonotypes and baseline blood-enriched clonotypes were defined as those with an abundance difference of at least 32-fold between compartments. Clonotypes expanded or contracted between blood time points were identified with a beta-binomial differential abundance model. Tumor-blood repertoire similarity was measured with the Baroni-Urbani and Buser coefficient, and group comparisons used two-tailed Wilcoxon tests in R. Held by TCRdb, this immuneACCESS table contains in-frame sequences only and omits some clones. Under half of the omission traces to an unresolved V gene where checked; the cause of the rest is unknown. V and J calls and clone size are given by that table; D and trimming were obtained from the DNA. Counted in this sample were about 130,000 clones; 70% to 90% of them appeared once. The top ten clones comprise 5.5% to 6.5% of the sample.

Explained via the paper, the time point label denotes: blood 2 weeks post-SBRT. What this sample's treatment or condition label stands for: 15 Gy SBRT to primary tumor, nephrectomy 4 weeks later. To follow tumor-enriched clonotypes, peripheral blood was collected serially from radiation-treated patients at baseline and again at 2 weeks and 4 weeks after SBRT. Every patient's renal cell carcinoma showed clear cell pathology. Genomic DNA for TCR sequencing was prepared using the QIAamp DNA Blood Mini Kit (Qiagen). The analyses included only samples that passed all quality control checks. The research as a whole found: Because pretreatment tumor biopsies were not available, the baseline intratumoral presence of clonotypes could not be determined. In blood, the top tumor clonotypes increased from baseline to 2 weeks after radiation and then shrank by 4 weeks, which suggests a temporary expansion of tumor-resident clones. With a single-armed trial design, the study had no way to address how radiation dose or scheduling affects the TCR repertoire. Dynamics of the blood repertoire were not tracked past 4 weeks after treatment.

The TCR originated in a woman aged 70 to 79 with renal cell carcinoma. The material sequenced was blood, taken from a patient whose treatment included radiotherapy and nephrectomy.

The DNA sequence is TGTGCCACCAGCAGAGATAGGTTGTCCGACAGGGAGTTGGGCTACACCTTC. Its protein product is CATSRDRLSDRELGYTF. Recombination linked TRBV15 to TRBJ1-2, with 7 junctional bases fitting TRBD1. For this chain, trimming is 0 bases at the V end and 8 bases at the J end, and the number of junction bases without a gene match is 15. The CDR3 goes from the cysteine to the phenylalanine over 17 residues. Only the CDR3 portion is preserved as DNA: 51 bases, with reading frame beginning at the first base. From the germline V gene (reference sequence), CDR1 is LNHNV and CDR2 is YYDKDF.